The next 10 T cell receptor beta chains were all read from a single sample in a study of a mutant IDH1 vaccine in newly diagnosed glioma. Time point here: week 35, safety follow-up. One vaccine dose held 300 ug of mutant IDH1 20-mer peptide and came with topical imiquimod. Only in-frame clones appear in the TCRdb table, and some are missing; sequencing was by immunoSEQ multiplex PCR. The sample contains about 31,000 clones, 70% to 85% of which appear only once. Their antigens remain unidentified. Sequenced here: PBMCs, sampled from a glioma patient whose treatment included an IDH1 peptide vaccine. These receptors originate from a man aged 25 to 40 with glioma.

The V call is TRBV6-1, the J call TRBJ2-1, with D possibly matching TRBD2 (6 bases). The CDR3 has 16 residues. V lost 3 bases and J lost 0, with 12 bases in between. Looked up from germline, CDR1 is MNHNS and CDR2 is SASEGT. The CDR3, as DNA: TGTGCCAGCAGTGACCCCGGGAGCACCTCCTACAATGAGCAGTTCTTC. This translates into CASSDPGSTSYNEQFF.

This clone was observed a single time. The genes are TRBV5-1 and TRBJ2-7; unclear D gene. The CDR3 covers 14 residues. The V and J ends lost 4 bases and 4 bases respectively, with 15 bases between them. Germline CDR1 and CDR2: SGHRS and YFSETQ. CDR3 nucleotide sequence: TGCGCCAGCAGCGAGGACGGTATGCCGTACGAGCAGTACTTC. Protein: CASSEDGMPYEQYF.

This chain uses TRBV5-1 with TRBJ2-1; perhaps TRBD1 as D (6 bases). Trimming took off 3 bases at V and 2 bases at J, with 12 bases between the two ends. CDR1 SGHRS and CDR2 YFSETQ come from the germline V gene. The CDR3 has 15 amino acids. The CDR3 DNA is TGCGCCAGCAGCTCCCCCCAGGGGACCTACAATGAGCAGTTCTTC. Residues: CASSSPQGTYNEQFF.

This chain connects TRBV4-1 to TRBJ2-7; 10 positions match TRBD2. Germline CDR1 and CDR2: MGHRA and YSYEKL. V lost 0 bases and J lost 1; bases outside the gene matches: 3. This CDR3 has 16 amino acids. The CDR3 DNA reads TGCGCCAGCAGCCAAGAAGGGACTAGCGTATCCTACGAGCAGTACTTC. It encodes CASSQEGTSVSYEQYF.

About this clone: One junction end disagrees with the germline gene, perhaps due to a read error. The rearrangement links TRBV5-1 to TRBJ1-2; 8 positions agree with TRBD1. Germline CDR1 reads SGHRS; CDR2 reads YFSETQ. CDR3 length: 14 amino acids. CDR3 sequence reads: CAGSLPRDRPIPTF. In nucleotides, the CDR3 is TGCGCCGGCAGCTTGCCTCGGGACAGGCCTATACCCACCTTC.

The chain employs TRBV5-6 and TRBJ1-3, with D possibly being TRBD1 (6 bases). The CDR3 length is 17 residues. Germline CDR1 reads SGHDT; CDR2 reads YYEEEE. V lost 1 base, J lost 5 bases, and 19 bases lay in between. The CDR3 region is CASSLLGRDIKRNTIYF. CDR3 sequence (DNA): TGTGCCAGCAGCTTGTTAGGTCGGGACATAAAGAGAAACACCATATATTTT.

V is TRBV18 and J is TRBJ2-1; TRBD2 agrees at 8 bases. Germline trimming cut 0 bases from V and 7 bases from J; bases unmatched to any gene: 8. The germline gives CDR1 KGHSH, CDR2 LQKENI. This CDR3 is built from 16 residues. Here the CDR3 reads CASSPPVLAVANEQFF. The CDR3 region has the DNA TGTGCCAGCTCACCACCGGTACTAGCGGTTGCTAATGAGCAGTTCTTC.

This chain links TRBV4-1 with TRBJ2-7; 7 nucleotides align to TRBD1. The junction had 11 bases not matched to a gene; V was cut back by 1 base and J by 5 bases. This CDR3 has 16 amino acids. CDR1 MGHRA and CDR2 YSYEKL come from the germline V gene. The CDR3, as DNA: TGCGCCAGCAGCCAAGGGGCCCTGAGGGGGCCTGACGAGCAGTACTTC. It codes for CASSQGALRGPDEQYF.

This chain connects TRBV18 to TRBJ1-4; D is ambiguous. The germline V gene has CDR1 KGHSH and CDR2 LQKENI. The CDR3 has 13 residues. Trimming took 6 bases from V and 4 from J, leaving 9 bases between them. This chain's CDR3 is CASSAEFNEKLFF. The CDR3 DNA reads TGTGCCAGCTCGGCAGAGTTTAATGAAAAACTGTTTTTT.

The chain uses TRBV2 and TRBJ1-4; TRBD1 aligns across 7 bases. Trimming cost V 6 bases and J 2 bases; bases outside gene matches: 6. Germline values: CDR1 SNHLY, CDR2 FYNNEI. The CDR3 has 15 amino acids. CDR3 DNA sequence: TGTGCCAGCAGGGAACAGGGGCGGACTAATGAAAAACTGTTTTTT. This encodes CASREQGRTNEKLFF. The variable domain in full, with the rest retrieved from reference TRBV2 and TRBJ1-4, is EPEVTQTPSHQVTQMGQEVILRCVPISNHLYFYWYRQILGQKVEFLVSFYNNEISEKSEIFDDQFSVERPDGSNFTLKIRSTKLEDSAMYFCASREQGRTNEKLFFGSGTQLSVL.